A single sample is the source of the 18 T cell receptor beta chains below, sequenced in a study of blood T cell repertoires in COVID-19. Here immunoSEQ multiplex PCR was the method, and the copy in TCRdb shows in-frame clones only, minus some. This table holds about 200,000 clones, 82% found once. Sequenced material: PBMCs or T cells enriched from blood (not recorded which). All receptors derive from a man in his forties who had recovered from COVID-19.

This clone came up a few times. The chain links TRBV29-1 to TRBJ2-3; 10 nucleotides line up with TRBD2. The CDR3 extends over 13 amino acids. V lost 4 bases and J lost 6; bases outside the gene matches: 4. From germline, CDR1 is SQVTM and CDR2 ANQGSEA. CDR3 sequence reads: CSVGASGSDTQYF. CDR3 DNA: TGCAGCGTTGGGGCTAGCGGGAGTGATACGCAGTATTTT.

V and J are TRBV5-4 and TRBJ1-1; D not resolved. The germline V gene has CDR1 SGHNT and CDR2 YYREEE (reference sequence). The CDR3 covers 15 residues. Trimming removed 4 bases at V and 4 bases at J, with 17 bases between. Here the CDR3 reads CASSAGQAAGTEAFF. DNA for the CDR3: TGTGCCAGCAGCGCGGGTCAGGCGGCGGGCACTGAAGCTTTCTTT.

J is TRBJ2-4 and V is TRBV11-3; 7 bases match TRBD1. Germline CDR1 is SGHNT and CDR2 is YENEEA. The CDR3 covers 19 residues. V lost 1 base to trimming and J lost 0 bases; unmatched junction nucleotides: 12. The CDR3 region has the DNA TGTGCCAGCAGCTTAGCCCGGCGTCAGGGGGAACTAGCCAAAAACATTCAGTACTTC. Translation: CASSLARRQGELAKNIQYF. The full variable domain, with the rest looked up from reference TRBV11-3 and TRBJ2-4, is EAGVVQSPRYKIIEKKQPVAFWCNPISGHNTLYWYLQNLGQGPELLIRYENEEAVDDSQLPKDRFSAERLKGVDSTLKIQPAELGDSAVYLCASSLARRQGELAKNIQYFGAGTRLSVL.

The chain is built from TRBV13 and TRBJ2-5, with D maybe TRBD2 (6 bases). V was shortened by 5 bases and J by 3 bases, with 13 bases between the two germline ends. CDR3 length: 14 amino acids. Germline V CDR1 and CDR2: PRHDT, FYEKMQ (reference sequence). CDR3 sequence reads: CASSAPTSKETQYF. The CDR3 DNA reads as TGTGCCAGCAGCGCGCCGACTAGTAAAGAGACCCAGTACTTC.

In nucleotides, the CDR3 is TGTGCCAGCAGCCAAGTAGCAATCGGGGAGCTGTTTTTT. Translation: CASSQVAIGELFF. The gene calls are TRBV14 and TRBJ2-2; D remains ambiguous. Germline CDR1 SGHDN, CDR2 FVKESK. V shed 1 base and J shed 7 bases, with 7 bases lying between them. The CDR3 covers 13 residues.

V is TRBV7-8 and J is TRBJ1-4, with unresolved D. The length of the CDR3 is 15 residues. Germline V lookup: CDR1 SGHVS, CDR2 FQNEAQ. V gave up 5 bases and J gave up 7 bases, with 17 bases separating them. CDR3 DNA: TGTGCCAGCAGCCAAACTTTAGGCAGGCCTGAAAAACTGTTTTTT. This gives the protein CASSQTLGRPEKLFF. The variable domain in full, with the rest retrieved from reference TRBV7-8 and TRBJ1-4, is GAGVSQSPRYKVAKRGQDVALRCDPISGHVSLFWYQQALGQGPEFLTYFQNEAQLDKSGLPSDRFFAERPEGSVSTLKIQRTQQEDSAVYLCASSQTLGRPEKLFFGSGTQLSVL.

This clone turned up a few times. This chain connects TRBV2 to TRBJ1-5; D is undetermined. The length of the CDR3 is 13 residues. V lost 8 bases, J lost 7 bases, and 15 bases lay in between. The germline gives CDR1 SNHLY, CDR2 FYNNEI. The CDR3 loop is CASVGRSYQPQHF. The DNA of the CDR3 is TGTGCCAGCGTGGGGAGGTCATACCAGCCCCAGCATTTT.

The chain combines TRBV7-9 with TRBJ2-7; possible D gene TRBD1, 5 bases. In germline, CDR1 is SEHNR, CDR2 FQNEAQ (reference sequence). The CDR3 loop spans 13 amino acids. The V end was cut by 4 bases, the J end by 3 bases, with 10 bases between. DNA for the CDR3: TGTGCCAGCAGCTCGCAGGGTCACTACGAGCAGTACGTC. Translation: CASSSQGHYEQYV.

The chain carries TRBV24-1 and TRBJ2-5, with TRBD1 matching 10 bases. J was trimmed by 3 bases and V by 9 bases; bases with no gene match: 6. This CDR3 is built from 14 residues. Germline-derived CDR1 and CDR2 are KGHDR and SFDVKD. CDR3 DNA sequence: TGTGCCACCGGAGGGACAGGGGTTGAAGAGACCCAGTACTTC. It encodes CATGGTGVEETQYF.

The chain recombines TRBV3-1 (or the pseudogene TRBV3-2) with TRBJ1-6; TRBD1 aligns across 7 bases. Losses at the gene ends were 5 bases for V and 10 bases for J; bases not matched to a gene: 8. The CDR3 consists of 14 residues. Looked up from germline, CDR1 is LGHDT and CDR2 is YNNKEL (reference sequence). CDR3 sequence (DNA): TGTGCCAGCAGCTTGACAGGGTTAGGGTCACCCCTCCACTTT. Translating gives CASSLTGLGSPLHF.

The chain combines TRBV6-5 with TRBJ2-1; 8 positions match TRBD2. Germline V gives CDR1 MNHEY, CDR2 SVGAGI. V was pared by 6 bases and J by 4 bases, with 8 bases of the junction left unmatched. The length of the CDR3 is 15 residues. The CDR3 DNA reads TGTGCCAGCAGCACAATAGCGGGACCGTACAATGAGCAGTTCTTC. Amino acids: CASSTIAGPYNEQFF.

V gene TRBV5-5 combines with J gene TRBJ1-5; 9 bases align to TRBD1. This CDR3 has 19 residues. CDR1 and CDR2 (germline): SGHKS, YYEKEE (reference sequence). The V segment lost 0 bases and the J segment 6 bases; nucleotides outside the gene matches: 16. The DNA for the CDR3 is TGTGCCAGCAGCTTGGAGGGCGGGACAGGGACTAGTGGAGGTCAGCCCCAGCATTTT. This encodes CASSLEGGTGTSGGQPQHF.

The J gene is TRBJ1-1, the V gene TRBV5-8; 9 positions agree with TRBD1. The V segment lost 4 bases and the J segment 5 bases; nucleotides outside the gene matches: 9. The CDR3 extends over 15 amino acids. Germline V gene lookup returns CDR1 SGHTS and CDR2 YDEGEE. CDR3 sequence (DNA): TGTGCCAGCAGCCTACCGGGACAGGGCTGGACTGAAGCTTTCTTT. Translated: CASSLPGQGWTEAFF.

This chain uses TRBV2 with TRBJ1-1; a possible D gene is TRBD1 (6 bases). The germline V and J ends were trimmed by 10 bases and 2 bases, with 14 bases remaining between them. This CDR3 contains 13 residues. The V gene's germline CDR1 is SNHLY and CDR2 FYNNEI. Here the CDR3 DNA reads TGTGCCACCCTGGACAGCCTCAACACTGAAGCTTTCTTT. It codes for CATLDSLNTEAFF.

The V gene is TRBV27, the J gene TRBJ2-1, with 14 nucleotides matching TRBD2. V dropped 6 bases and J dropped 7; count of bases not matched to a gene: 8. CDR1 and CDR2 (germline): MNHEY, SMNVEV (reference sequence). This CDR3 spans 16 amino acids. CDR3: CASSRTGTSGRNEQFF. The CDR3 DNA reads as TGTGCCAGCAGCCGAACCGGGACTAGCGGGAGAAATGAGCAGTTCTTC.

The chain couples TRBV7-2 to TRBJ1-2; 7 positions agree with TRBD1. The CDR3 spans 13 residues. V dropped 3 bases and J dropped 4; count of bases not matched to a gene: 2. CDR1 is SGHTA, CDR2 FQGNSA, per germline. The CDR3 loop is CASSFRDSYGYTF. CDR3 nucleotide sequence: TGTGCCAGCAGCTTCCGGGACAGCTATGGCTACACCTTC.

A few counts support this clone. The V and J genes are TRBV7-9 and TRBJ2-1; 7 bases fit TRBD1. CDR3 length: 16 residues. Germline V CDR1 and CDR2: SEHNR, FQNEAQ (reference sequence). J was trimmed by 0 bases and V by 5 bases; bases with no gene match: 7. CDR3 sequence: CASSPRTGVSYNEQFF. Here the CDR3 DNA reads TGTGCCAGCAGCCCGAGGACAGGAGTCTCCTACAATGAGCAGTTCTTC.

This chain joins TRBV5-1 and TRBJ1-1, with TRBD1 as a possible D gene (6 bases). Per the germline V gene, CDR1 is SGHRS and CDR2 is YFSETQ. This CDR3 has 16 amino acids. The V and J ends lost 2 bases and 4 bases respectively, with 18 bases between them. The CDR3 DNA is TGCGCCAGCAGCTTTGGGGGCCGCCCCTTGGGCACTGAAGCTTTCTTT. Translated, it gives CASSFGGRPLGTEAFF.